This TCR beta chain was observed in a study of shared clonotypes between healthy human individuals. Study-level points and caveats: The study found about 5.1% of naive CD4 clonotypes shared across a few donors.

This clone was counted once. Its antigen remains unknown. Once extracted for a subset, genomic DNA was divided evenly among several immunoSEQ plates. Method: immunoSEQ multiplex PCR; TCRdb's copy keeps in-frame clones and lacks some. This sample has 2 million to 2.5 million clones, with over 85% found just once. V was shortened by 3 bases and J by 4 bases, with 12 bases between the two germline ends. This CDR3 has 15 amino acids. Germline V gene data show CDR1 as LNHDA and CDR2 as SQIVND (reference sequence). The sequence was obtained from a young man in good health. Some clones in this sample may be carry-over from other donors' samples. The rearrangement uses TRBV19 and TRBJ2-2; no definite D call. The sample was naive CD4+ T cells from PBMCs. As to subset: CD45RA+ positively selected. The DNA of the CDR3 is TGTGCCAGTAGTATCACCTCCCCGGGCACCGGGGAGCTGTTTTTT. This codes for CASSITSPGTGELFF.